This T cell receptor beta chain was identified in a study of shared clonotypes between healthy human individuals. Generated by immunoSEQ multiplex PCR, the TCRdb table keeps only in-frame clones and is missing some. The data contain 650,000 to 800,000 clones, roughly two thirds of them seen just once; the ten biggest clones take up around 1.7%. Findings and caveats of the study: Investigators expected sequencing depth to affect clonotype sharing among donors.

All donors qualified as healthy HIV-negative adults and had experienced no recent acute infections or vaccinations. CD45RA-negative memory and CD45RA+ naive subsets were split from the CD4+ cells. A note on this clone: The antigen is not known.

This CDR3 has 15 amino acids. Trimming at V came to 7 bases and at J to 7 bases, leaving 11 bases not matched to a gene. From germline, CDR1 is SNHLY and CDR2 FYNNEI. This sequence joins TRBV2 and TRBJ2-7; TRBD2 agrees at 12 bases. This clonotype was sampled from a woman aged 30 to 39 in good health. Sequencing was carried out using memory CD4+ T cells sorted from blood. This sample's subset: CD45RA-negative fraction. CDR3 nucleotide sequence: TGTGCCAGCAAGTTAAGGCTAGCGGGAGGGGAGGAGCAGTACTTC. Protein product: CASKLRLAGGEEQYF.